This T cell receptor beta chain is from a study of identical twins. Overall study findings and caveats: Insertion counts were lower in abundant cord blood beta clonotypes, a trend that memory repertoires did not show.

This clonotype was found a few times. Antigen unknown. CDR1 is DFQATT, CDR2 SNEGSKA, per germline (reference sequence). V lost 3 bases and J lost 5; bases outside the gene matches: 4. The CDR3 consists of 12 residues. TCRdb reprocessed the 5' RACE reads with MiXCR, giving one entry per CDR3 protein. The sample lists 1.5 million to 2 million distinct CDR3 sequences, under 35% occurring once. The sequence was collected from a newborn girl in good health. The chain has TRBV20-1 and TRBJ2-7, with 7 nucleotides matching TRBD2. The sequenced sample consisted of cord blood. CDR3 amino acids: CSASGRSDEQYF. CDR3 in DNA: TGCAGTGCTAGCGGGAGGAGCGACGAGCAGTACTTC.